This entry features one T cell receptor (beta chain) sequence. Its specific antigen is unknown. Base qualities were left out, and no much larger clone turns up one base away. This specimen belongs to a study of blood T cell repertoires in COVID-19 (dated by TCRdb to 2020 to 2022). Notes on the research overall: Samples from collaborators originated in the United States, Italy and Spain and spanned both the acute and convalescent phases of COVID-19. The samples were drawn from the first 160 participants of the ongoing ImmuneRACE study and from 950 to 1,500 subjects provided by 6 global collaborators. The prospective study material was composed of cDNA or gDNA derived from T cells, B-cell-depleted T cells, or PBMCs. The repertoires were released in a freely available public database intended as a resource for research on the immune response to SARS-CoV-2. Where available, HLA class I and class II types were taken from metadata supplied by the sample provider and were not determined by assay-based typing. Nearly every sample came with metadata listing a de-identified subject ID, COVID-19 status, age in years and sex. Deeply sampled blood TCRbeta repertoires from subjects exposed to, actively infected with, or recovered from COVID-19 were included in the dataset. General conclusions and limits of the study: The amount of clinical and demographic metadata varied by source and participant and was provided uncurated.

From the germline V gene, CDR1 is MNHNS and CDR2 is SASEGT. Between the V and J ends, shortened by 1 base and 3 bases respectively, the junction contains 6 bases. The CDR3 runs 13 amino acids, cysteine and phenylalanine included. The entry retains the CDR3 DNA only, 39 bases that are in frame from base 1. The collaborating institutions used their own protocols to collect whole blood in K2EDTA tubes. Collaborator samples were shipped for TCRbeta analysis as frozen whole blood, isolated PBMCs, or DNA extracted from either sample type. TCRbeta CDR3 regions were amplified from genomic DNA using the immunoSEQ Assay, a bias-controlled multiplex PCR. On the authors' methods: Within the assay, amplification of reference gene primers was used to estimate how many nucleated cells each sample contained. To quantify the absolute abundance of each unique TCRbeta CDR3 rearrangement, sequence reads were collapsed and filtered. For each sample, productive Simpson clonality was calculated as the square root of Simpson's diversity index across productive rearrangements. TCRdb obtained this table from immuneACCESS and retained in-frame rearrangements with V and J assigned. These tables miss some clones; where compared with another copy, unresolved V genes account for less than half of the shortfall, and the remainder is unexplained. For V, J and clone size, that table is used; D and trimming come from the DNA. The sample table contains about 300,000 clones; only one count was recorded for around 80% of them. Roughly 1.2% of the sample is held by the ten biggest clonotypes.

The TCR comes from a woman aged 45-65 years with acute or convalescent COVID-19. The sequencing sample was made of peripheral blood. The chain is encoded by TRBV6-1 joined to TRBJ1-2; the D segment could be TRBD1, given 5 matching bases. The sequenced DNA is TGTGCCAGCAGTGAAGACAGGTACTATGGCTACACCTTC. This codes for CASSEDRYYGYTF.